Listed below are T cell receptor beta chains from one sample, sequenced in a study of cytomegalovirus exposure and HLA in healthy donors. Profiled with immunoSEQ multiplex PCR; TCRdb holds only in-frame clones, not every one. The sample comprises around 100,000 clones, over 75% of which are singletons, and about 7.3% rests with the top ten. Sequencing was performed on PBMCs. These receptors originate from a young man in good health and CMV-seronegative. Each CDR3 is given with its conserved first and last residue. A D gene is named only where the DNA matches it firmly. Clone size appears in some rows only: once, few, many, or a class for an expanded clone.

>TRBJ2-1|TRBV11-2|-|TRBD2
CASSSGTSGALYNEQFF
TGTGCCAGCAGCAGCGGGACTAGCGGAGCCCTTTATAATGAGCAGTTCTTC
>TRBJ1-2|TRBV11-2|-|-
CASSPLRTEYGYTF
TGTGCCAGCAGCCCCCTCAGAACCGAATATGGCTACACCTTC
>TRBJ2-7|TRBV29-1|-|TRBD2
CSVAGETYEQYF
TGCAGCGTCGCGGGGGAAACCTACGAGCAGTACTTC
>TRBJ2-5|TRBV5-1|-|TRBD2
CASRLNPGGAGETQYF
TGCGCCAGCAGACTAAACCCCGGGGGGGCCGGGGAGACCCAGTACTTC
>TRBJ1-2|TRBV21-1|-|-
CAIEEYRDRMGYTF
TGTGCCATCGAGGAATACCGGGACAGGATGGGATACACCTTC
>TRBJ1-5|TRBV28|-|TRBD1
CASSPGQGRLQPQHF
TGTGCCAGCAGCCCGGGACAGGGTCGTTTGCAGCCCCAGCATTTT
>TRBJ1-2|TRBV7-2|-|-
CASSEQVQYGYTF
TGTGCCAGCAGCGAACAGGTTCAATATGGCTACACCTTC
>TRBJ1-2|TRBV27|-|TRBD1
CASATGGYGYTF
TGTGCCAGCGCGACAGGGGGCTATGGCTACACCTTC
>TRBJ2-7|TRBV27|few|-
CASSLVGGAIAYEQYF
TGTGCCAGCAGTTTAGTGGGGGGGGCAATAGCCTACGAGCAGTACTTC
>TRBJ2-2|TRBV18|once|-
CASPRNTGELFF
TGTGCCAGCCCTAGGAACACCGGGGAGCTGTTTTTT
>TRBJ2-3|TRBV6-5|once|-
CASLSSDEGETQYF
TGTGCCAGCCTATCGTCCGACGAGGGGGAGACGCAGTATTTT
>TRBJ1-1|TRBV27|-|-
CASSLFLYTEAFF
TGTGCCAGCAGTTTATTTTTATACACTGAAGCTTTCTTT
>TRBJ2-7|TRBV27|-|TRBD1
CASWDSYEQYF
TGTGCCAGCTGGGACAGCTACGAGCAGTACTTC
>TRBJ1-5|TRBV6-6|-|-
CASSYATVDQPQHF
TGTGCCAGCAGTTACGCGACAGTTGATCAGCCCCAGCATTTT
>TRBJ2-4|TRBV5-1|-|TRBD2
CATSAIAGGSKNIQYF
TGCGCCACCAGCGCCATCGCGGGAGGGTCCAAAAACATTCAGTACTTC
>TRBJ1-2|TRBV18|-|TRBD1
CASSETGFYGYTF
TGTGCCAGCTCAGAGACAGGGTTCTATGGCTACACCTTC
>TRBJ1-5|TRBV12-5|-|-
CASGFSGNQPQHF
TGTGCTAGTGGTTTCTCAGGGAATCAGCCCCAGCATTTT
>TRBJ1-5|TRBV18|-|TRBD1
CASSPPGTVDQPQHF
TGTGCCAGCTCACCCCCCGGGACAGTGGATCAGCCCCAGCATTTT
>TRBJ2-5|TRBV5-1|-|-
CASSLALALQETQYF
TGCGCCAGCAGCTTGGCTCTCGCGCTCCAAGAGACCCAGTACTTC
>TRBJ2-7|TRBV15|-|TRBD1
CATSGDRGRNEQYF
TGTGCCACCAGCGGAGACAGGGGGCGGAACGAGCAGTACTTC
>TRBJ2-3|TRBV10-3|-|-
CAIRSDSDRTDTQYF
TGTGCCATCAGATCCGACAGTGACCGCACAGATACGCAGTATTTT
>TRBJ1-3|TRBV5-1|-|-
CASSQDSSGNTIYF
TGCGCCAGCAGCCAAGACAGCTCTGGAAACACCATATATTTT
>TRBJ1-5|TRBV4-1|-|-
CASSQTTGRVDQPQHF
TGCGCCAGCAGCCAAACTACAGGGAGGGTAGATCAGCCCCAGCATTTT
>TRBJ2-3|TRBV11-2|-|-
CASSLGDNPTDTQYF
TGTGCCAGCAGCTTGGGAGACAACCCCACAGATACGCAGTATTTT
>TRBJ2-7|TRBV28|few|-
CASSLSGTQAYEQYF
TGTGCCAGCAGTTTGTCCGGGACACAAGCCTACGAGCAGTACTTC
>TRBJ2-3|TRBV6-4|few|TRBD1
CASSDQTGADTQYF
TGTGCCAGCAGTGACCAAACAGGGGCAGATACGCAGTATTTT
>TRBJ1-2|TRBV10-1|-|-
CASSGRDNYGYTF
TGCGCCAGCAGTGGGAGGGACAACTATGGCTACACCTTC
>TRBJ1-5|TRBV7-2|-|-
CASSPREGSNQPQHF
TGTGCCAGCAGCCCGAGGGAGGGGAGCAATCAGCCCCAGCATTTT
>TRBJ1-4|TRBV4-1|-|TRBD1
CASSQPGQGVGKLFF
TGCGCCAGCAGCCAACCGGGACAGGGAGTAGGAAAACTGTTTTTT
>TRBJ2-5|TRBV4-2|-|-
CASSRHPGEISETQYF
TGTGCCAGCAGCCGACACCCCGGGGAGATCTCAGAGACCCAGTACTTC
>TRBJ1-1|TRBV30|once|-
CAWRAGMNTEAFF
TGTGCCTGGAGAGCGGGGATGAACACTGAAGCTTTCTTT
>TRBJ2-2|TRBV5-1|-|-
CASSSESGINTGELFF
TGCGCCAGCAGCTCGGAGTCCGGGATAAACACCGGGGAGCTGTTTTTT
>TRBJ2-7|TRBV29-1|-|-
CSVEYPGQTYEQYF
TGCAGCGTTGAGTACCCAGGGCAGACCTACGAGCAGTACTTC
>TRBJ1-2|TRBV4-2|-|TRBD1
CASSQAGQGFGYTF
TGTGCCAGCAGCCAGGCCGGACAGGGGTTTGGCTACACCTTC
>TRBJ2-5|TRBV5-1|-|TRBD1
CASSTTGARETQYF
TGCGCCAGCAGCACAACAGGGGCGAGAGAGACCCAGTACTTC
>TRBJ1-2|TRBV10-2|-|-
CASRAGISGGYTF
TGCGCCAGCAGAGCGGGCATCTCAGGTGGCTACACCTTC
>TRBJ1-2|TRBV4-1|-|TRBD1
CASSQEGSGGRGYTF
TGCGCCAGCAGCCAAGAGGGTTCAGGGGGTCGGGGCTACACCTTC
>TRBJ1-6|TRBV5-1|-|-
CASSLNFNSPLHF
TGCGCCAGCAGCTTGAACTTTAATTCACCCCTCCACTTT
>TRBJ1-1|TRBV7-9|once|-
CASSPQVYTEAFF
TGTGCCAGCAGCCCACAGGTCTACACTGAAGCTTTCTTT
>TRBJ2-2|TRBV30|-|TRBD1
CAWNLGQGITGELFF
TGTGCCTGGAACCTGGGACAGGGAATCACCGGGGAGCTGTTTTTT
>TRBJ2-3|TRBV7-9|-|TRBD2
CASSFRLAGVVTDTQYF
TGTGCCAGCAGCTTCAGACTAGCGGGAGTTGTCACAGATACGCAGTATTTT
>TRBJ2-1|TRBV19|-|TRBD2
CASSISPLTSGGAISYRYNEQFF
TGTGCCAGTAGTATCTCCCCTCTTACTAGCGGGGGGGCAATTTCCTATCGCTACAATGAGCAGTTCTTC
>TRBJ2-7|TRBV7-9|-|TRBD1
CASSSLTGKLYEQYF
TGTGCCAGCAGCTCCTTGACAGGGAAATTGTACGAGCAGTACTTC